This T cell receptor (beta chain) was recorded in a study of blood T cells in healthy people across ages. A sample-barcoded 5' primer and a J-beta primer mix were used in a second PCR of roughly 6 to 11 cycles. MiXCR, applied by TCRdb to the 5' RACE reads, yields one record per CDR3 protein. The sample has over 450,000 distinct CDR3 sequences; around 24% are singletons. This clonotype has just one count. These data were likewise used in another study, on T cells of mothers and their children.

The sample consisted of blood. This receptor was taken from a boy under 18 in good health.

The CDR3, as DNA: TGTGCCAGCAGAGCAAGCGGGAGGGCCGCGGATACGCAGTATTTT. Protein: CASRASGRAADTQYF. This chain uses TRBV2 with TRBJ2-3; 10 bases fit TRBD2. The germline V gene has CDR1 SNHLY and CDR2 FYNNEI. The CDR3 has 15 residues. V was pared by 6 bases and J by 6 bases, with 9 bases of the junction left unmatched.